The 22 T cell receptor beta chains below come from one sample, sequenced in a study of Graves' ophthalmopathy and Graves' hyperthyroidism. TCR beta CDR3 regions were amplified from RNA transcripts. HTBI primers primed a first-round RT-PCR, and a second-round multiplex PCR followed. Each CDR3 protein gets one entry after TCRdb re-called the multiplex PCR reads with MiXCR. The sample holds around 1,200,000 distinct CDR3 sequences, 35% to 40% seen once. Source material: peripheral blood or thyroid tissue (not recorded which). Receptors were obtained from an adult man with Graves' hyperthyroidism.

The rearrangement joins TRBV20-1 to TRBJ1-5; 7 bases align to TRBD1. Germline V gene sequence: CDR1 DFQATT, CDR2 SNEGSKA (reference sequence). This CDR3 comprises 15 residues. V dropped 0 bases and J dropped 5; count of bases not matched to a gene: 7. The CDR3 DNA reads TGCAGTGCTAGAGATCGGGCAGGGGGACATCAGCCCCAGCATTTT. Amino acids: CSARDRAGGHQPQHF.

This clonotype has a handful of counts. V and J are TRBV10-3 and TRBJ1-2, with 7 bases identical to TRBD1. The CDR3 is 12 residues long. V lost 4 bases to trimming and J lost 7 bases; unmatched junction nucleotides: 3. From germline, CDR1 is ENHRY and CDR2 SYGVKD. The CDR3, as DNA: TGTGCCATCAGTGGACAGGGCAGTGGCTACACCTTC. Amino acids: CAISGQGSGYTF.

With regard to this clonotype: The CDR3 does not end in the conserved phenylalanine or tryptophan, so this is likely a read error. CDR3 protein: CASSYRTSGGSGELFY. The DNA for the CDR3 is TGTGCCAGCAGCTATCGGACTAGCGGGGGATCCGGGGAGCTGTTTTAT. The V and J genes are TRBV7-6 and TRBJ2-2; 13 positions match TRBD2. The CDR3 is 16 amino acids. V dropped 4 bases and J dropped 6; count of bases not matched to a gene: 5. Germline lookup yields CDR1 SGHVS and CDR2 FNYEAQ.

This clonotype was found many times. The V gene is TRBV7-9, the J gene TRBJ2-5, with D maybe TRBD1 (6 bases). CDR3 length: 14 residues. V gave up 3 bases and J gave up 3 bases, with 11 bases separating them. Germline V CDR1 and CDR2: SEHNR, FQNEAQ (reference sequence). As DNA, the CDR3 is TGTGCCAGCAGCTTCTTTTCAGGGGAAGAGACCCAGTACTTC. This gives the protein CASSFFSGEETQYF.

This clonotype was counted many times. The V call is TRBV9, the J call TRBJ1-1; D unresolved. V lost 0 bases to trimming and J lost 3 bases, with 12 bases between them. Per the germline V gene, CDR1 is SGDLS and CDR2 is YYNGEE. The CDR3 covers 15 residues. CDR3 sequence reads: CASSVVTPRDTEAFF. CDR3 in DNA: TGTGCCAGCAGCGTAGTGACACCAAGGGACACTGAAGCTTTCTTT.

This clonotype was seen a few times. The chain joins TRBV12-3 or TRBV12-4 to TRBJ2-7; 10 bases map to TRBD1. V shed 5 bases and J 5 bases; nucleotides not matched to a gene: 12. The CDR3 consists of 16 residues. The CDR3 nucleotides read TGTGCCAGCAGTAGTAACCTCGGACAGGGGGTCGACGAGCAGTACTTC. It translates to CASSSNLGQGVDEQYF.

The sample holds many counts of this clonotype. The chain joins TRBV7-9 to TRBJ1-3, with D uncertain. The CDR3 extends over 14 amino acids. V lost 2 bases and J lost 2, with 7 bases in between. Germline V gives CDR1 SEHNR, CDR2 FQNEAQ (reference sequence). The CDR3 DNA follows: TGTGCCAGCAGCTTATACGGGACTGGAAACACCATATATTTT. Translating gives CASSLYGTGNTIYF.

This clonotype was recorded a few times. The genes are TRBV3-1 and TRBJ1-2; D unclear. The CDR3 runs 12 residues. The germline CDR1 and CDR2 sequences are LGHDT and YNNKEL (reference sequence). V shed 4 bases and J shed 8 bases, with 11 bases lying between them. Here the CDR3 reads CASSPEKGGYTF. DNA of the CDR3: TGTGCCAGCAGCCCAGAGAAGGGCGGCTACACCTTC.

This clonotype occurred once. The chain couples TRBV10-3 to TRBJ1-5; D possibly corresponds to TRBD1 (5 bases). CDR1 and CDR2 from the germline V gene are ENHRY and SYGVKD. V was clipped by 6 bases and J by 5 bases, with 17 bases between them. This CDR3 contains 15 residues. CDR3 coding DNA: TGTGCCATCAGCTTGGGACCCGGGGGACATCAGCCCCAGCATTTT. It specifies CAISLGPGGHQPQHF.

V and J are TRBV7-8 and TRBJ2-7; D remains ambiguous. CDR1 is SGHVS, CDR2 FQNEAQ, per germline. CDR3 length equals 14 residues. The V end was cut by 4 bases, the J end by 3 bases, with 13 bases between. Here the CDR3 DNA reads TGTGCCAGCAGCTGGACGGTAGTCCACTACGAGCAGTACTTC. Translating it yields CASSWTVVHYEQYF.

This rearrangement joins TRBV28 to TRBJ1-2; tentative D call: TRBD1 (6 bases). Trimming took off 8 bases at V and 4 bases at J, with 14 bases between the two ends. CDR3 length: 13 amino acids. Germline V CDR1 and CDR2: MDHEN, SYDVKM. The CDR3 DNA is TGTGCCAGCCACGTACAGGGCGGCTATGGCTACACCTTC. Residues: CASHVQGGYGYTF.

This clonotype was detected many times. This sequence joins TRBV10-3 and TRBJ1-1; TRBD1 agrees at 7 bases. The V and J ends lost 6 bases and 5 bases, in that order; junction bases with no gene match: 12. The CDR3 spans 15 residues. Per germline, CDR1 ENHRY and CDR2 SYGVKD. DNA of the CDR3: TGTGCCATCAGGAGTTGGACAGGAAAAGTGACTGAAGCTTTCTTT. Amino acids: CAIRSWTGKVTEAFF.

J is TRBJ2-5 and V is TRBV7-9, with 9 bases that match TRBD1. Per the germline V gene, CDR1 is SEHNR and CDR2 is FQNEAQ (reference sequence). This CDR3 comprises 14 residues. With 5 bases clipped from V and 5 bases from J, the junction kept 6 bases outside the gene matches. As DNA, the CDR3 is TGTGCCAGCAGCCACAACAGGGGGCCGGAGACCCAGTACTTC. It yields the protein CASSHNRGPETQYF.

The chain is built from TRBV11-2 and TRBJ2-5, with unresolved D. The CDR3 is 12 residues long. Germline V gene data show CDR1 as SGHAT and CDR2 as FQNNGV. V lost 5 bases and J 5 bases, leaving 9 bases between the germline ends. Here the CDR3 DNA reads TGTGCCAGCAGCGGCTACGGGGAGACCCAGTACTTC. Its translation: CASSGYGETQYF. The full variable domain, rest sourced from reference TRBV11-2 and TRBJ2-5, is EAGVAQSPRYKIIEKRQSVAFWCNPISGHATLYWYQQILGQGPKLLIQFQNNGVVDDSQLPKDRFSAERLKGVDSTLKIQPAKLEDSAVYLCASSGYGETQYFGPGTRLLVL.

This chain connects TRBV2 to TRBJ1-2; a weak D match, TRBD1 (6 bases). Germline V gene data show CDR1 as SNHLY and CDR2 as FYNNEI. The CDR3 consists of 12 residues. CDR3 sequence (DNA): TGTGACGACCGCCAGGGGATAAATGGCTACACCTTC. Translated: CDDRQGINGYTF.

This clonotype was picked up many times. V is TRBV9 and J is TRBJ1-4; D ambiguous. Trimming removed 9 bases from V and 4 bases from J, with 13 bases in between. The length of the CDR3 is 13 residues. Germline assignment: CDR1 SGDLS and CDR2 YYNGEE. CDR3 DNA: TGTGCCAACCTGGGCAGCGATAATGAAAAACTGTTTTTT. This codes for CANLGSDNEKLFF.

This clonotype was picked up many times. This chain links TRBV4-2 with TRBJ1-1; weak D call: TRBD1 (6 bases). The CDR3 consists of 14 residues. Germline CDR1 reads LGHNA; CDR2 reads YNFKEQ. Trimming removed 1 base from V and 3 bases from J, with 9 bases in between. The chain's CDR3 is CASSQATGDTEAFF. CDR3 bases: TGTGCCAGCAGCCAAGCGACAGGCGACACTGAAGCTTTCTTT.

Regarding this clonotype: Relative to the germline gene, one junction end is altered; a read error may explain this. The V call is TRBV11-2, the J call TRBJ2-7, with 11 bases lining up with TRBD1. The length of the CDR3 is 14 residues. Germline V gives CDR1 SGHAT, CDR2 FQNNGV. The CDR3 loop is CGSSFRGQGDEQYF. The CDR3, as DNA: TGTGGCAGCAGCTTCAGGGGACAGGGGGACGAGCAGTACTTC.

The V call is TRBV19, the J call TRBJ1-5; D unclear. Looked up from germline, CDR1 is LNHDA and CDR2 is SQIVND (reference sequence). Trimming pared 7 bases from V and 1 base from J, leaving 8 bases between. CDR3 length equals 13 residues. The CDR3 sequence is CASTDRSNQPQHF. CDR3 DNA sequence: TGTGCCAGTACGGACCGCAGCAATCAGCCCCAGCATTTT.

To note about this clonotype: This may be a read error: a much more frequent sequence differs by one nucleotide. This chain uses TRBV12-3 or TRBV12-4 with TRBJ1-1; D not resolved. The CDR3 has 13 residues. CDR3 coding DNA: TGTGCCGGCAGAGGTGCGCCTAACACTGAAGCTTTCTTT. Its protein product is CAGRGAPNTEAFF.

The V call is TRBV5-1, the J call TRBJ1-1; 8 positions agree with TRBD1. V trimming: 7 bases; J trimming: 7 bases; junction bases outside the gene matches: 9. CDR1 and CDR2 (germline): SGHRS, YFSETQ. This CDR3 region has 13 residues. In nucleotides, the CDR3 is TGCGCCAGCGGCATGGACAGGGCGGATGAAGCTTTCTTT. This translates into CASGMDRADEAFF.

Turning to this clonotype: The junction and the germline gene differ at one end; a read error may be behind it. The rearrangement joins TRBV10-2 to TRBJ1-2, with D hard to call. The CDR3 runs to 15 residues. The V gene's germline CDR1 is WSHSY and CDR2 SAAADI. CDR3 sequence (DNA): TGTGCCAGCAGTTACGGGCGGGGAATAAACTATGGCTACACCTTC. As protein: CASSYGRGINYGYTF.